This T cell receptor beta chain was observed in a study of control samples from healthy donors and cancer patients. Trimming took 4 bases from V and 8 from J, leaving 17 bases between them. The CDR3 length is 13 residues. The V gene's germline CDR1 is GTSNPN and CDR2 SVGIG (reference sequence). Repertoires were generated with immunoSEQ multiplex PCR, while TCRdb's copy carries only in-frame clones and drops some. The data show around 70,000 clones, with 94% seen just once and more than 2.5% held by the top ten. The sequenced material came from blood. V is TRBV30 and J is TRBJ1-2; D not resolved. The sequence was collected from a woman in her 30s in good health. DNA of the CDR3: TGTGCCTGGACTTGGGAGGGAGCGATAGGCTACACCTTC. It is translated as CAWTWEGAIGYTF.